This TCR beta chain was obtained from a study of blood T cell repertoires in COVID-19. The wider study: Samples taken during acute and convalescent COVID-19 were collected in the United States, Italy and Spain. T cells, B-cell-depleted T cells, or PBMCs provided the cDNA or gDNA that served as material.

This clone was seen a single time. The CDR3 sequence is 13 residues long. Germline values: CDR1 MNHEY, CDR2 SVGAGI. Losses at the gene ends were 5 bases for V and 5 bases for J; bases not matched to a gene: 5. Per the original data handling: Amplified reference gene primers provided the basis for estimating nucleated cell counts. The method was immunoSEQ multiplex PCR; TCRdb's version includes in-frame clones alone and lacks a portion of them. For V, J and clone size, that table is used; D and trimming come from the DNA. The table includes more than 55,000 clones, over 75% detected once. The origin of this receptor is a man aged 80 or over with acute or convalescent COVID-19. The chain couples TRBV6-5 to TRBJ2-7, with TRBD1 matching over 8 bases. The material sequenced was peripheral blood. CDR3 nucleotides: TGTGCCAGCAGTACGGACAGGGTGGACGAGCAGTACTTC. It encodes CASSTDRVDEQYF.